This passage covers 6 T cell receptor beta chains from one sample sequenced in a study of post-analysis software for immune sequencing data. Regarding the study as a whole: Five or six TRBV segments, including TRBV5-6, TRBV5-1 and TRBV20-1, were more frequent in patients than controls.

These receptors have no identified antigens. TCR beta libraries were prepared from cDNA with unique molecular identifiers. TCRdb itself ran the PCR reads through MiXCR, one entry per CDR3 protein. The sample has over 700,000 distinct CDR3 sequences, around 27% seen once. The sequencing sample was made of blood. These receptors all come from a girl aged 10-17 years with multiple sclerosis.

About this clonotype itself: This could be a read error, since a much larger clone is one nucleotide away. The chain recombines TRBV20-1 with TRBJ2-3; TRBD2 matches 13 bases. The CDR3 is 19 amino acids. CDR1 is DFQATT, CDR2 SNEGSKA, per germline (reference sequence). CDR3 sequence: CGARSPIGLAGVLPDTQYF. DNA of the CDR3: TGCGGTGCTAGATCCCCGATAGGACTAGCGGGAGTCCTACCAGATACGCAGTATTTT.

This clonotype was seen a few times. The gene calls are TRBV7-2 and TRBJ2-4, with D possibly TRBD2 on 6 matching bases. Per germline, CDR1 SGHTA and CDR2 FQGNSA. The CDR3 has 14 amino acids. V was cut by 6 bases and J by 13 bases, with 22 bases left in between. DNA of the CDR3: TGTGCCAGCAGTCCCAACACGGGAGTCGGTGAGCAGTACTTC. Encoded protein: CASSPNTGVGEQYF.

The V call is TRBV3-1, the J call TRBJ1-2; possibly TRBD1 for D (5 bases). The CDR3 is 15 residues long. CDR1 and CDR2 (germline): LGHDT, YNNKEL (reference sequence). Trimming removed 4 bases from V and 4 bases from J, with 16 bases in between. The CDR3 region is CASSLRARVAYGYTF. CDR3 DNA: TGTGCCAGCAGCCTCCGAGCCAGGGTAGCCTATGGCTACACCTTC.

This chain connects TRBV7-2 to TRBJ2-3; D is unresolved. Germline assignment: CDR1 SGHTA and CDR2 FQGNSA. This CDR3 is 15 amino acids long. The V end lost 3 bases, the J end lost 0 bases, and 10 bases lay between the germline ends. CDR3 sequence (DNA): TGTGCCAGCAGCTTTATAGAATCTAGCACAGATACGCAGTATTTT. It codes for CASSFIESSTDTQYF.

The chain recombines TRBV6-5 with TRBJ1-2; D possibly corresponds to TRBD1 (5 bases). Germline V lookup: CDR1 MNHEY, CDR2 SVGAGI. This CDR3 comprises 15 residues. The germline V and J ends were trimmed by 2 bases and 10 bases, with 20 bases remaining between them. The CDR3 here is CASSYRKGPRFDYTF. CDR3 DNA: TGTGCCAGCAGTTACCGGAAGGGACCGAGGTTCGACTACACCTTC.

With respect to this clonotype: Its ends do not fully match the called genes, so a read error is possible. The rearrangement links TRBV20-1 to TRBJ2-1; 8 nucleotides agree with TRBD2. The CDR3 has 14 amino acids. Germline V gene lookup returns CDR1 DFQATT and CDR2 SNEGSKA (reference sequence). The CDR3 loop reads CSAIAGNSHNEQFF. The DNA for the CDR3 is TGCAGTGCGATAGCGGGAAACTCCCACAATGAGCAGTTCTTC.